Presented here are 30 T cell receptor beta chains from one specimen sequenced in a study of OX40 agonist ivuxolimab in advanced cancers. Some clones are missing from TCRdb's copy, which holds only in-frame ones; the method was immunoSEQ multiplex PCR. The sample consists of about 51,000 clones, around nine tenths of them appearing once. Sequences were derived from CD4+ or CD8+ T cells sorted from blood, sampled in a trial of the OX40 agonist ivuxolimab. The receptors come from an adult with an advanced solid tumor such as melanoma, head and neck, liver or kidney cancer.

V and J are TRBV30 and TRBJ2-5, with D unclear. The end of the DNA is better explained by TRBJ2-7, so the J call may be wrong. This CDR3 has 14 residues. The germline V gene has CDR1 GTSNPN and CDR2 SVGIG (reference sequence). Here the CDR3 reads CAWSLPLTSYEQYF. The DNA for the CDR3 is TGTGCCTGGAGTTTACCCCTAACCTCCTACGAGCAGTACTTC.

The CDR3: CASSGGDTRPAKNIQYF. As DNA, the CDR3 is TGTGCCAGCAGTGGGGGGGACACTAGGCCAGCCAAAAACATTCAGTACTTC. The chain combines TRBV6-1 with TRBJ2-4, with D perhaps being TRBD1 or TRBD2 (6 bases each). With 4 bases removed from V and 0 bases from J, the gap between germline ends came to 16 bases. There are 17 residues in the CDR3. Looked up from germline, CDR1 is MNHNS and CDR2 is SASEGT.

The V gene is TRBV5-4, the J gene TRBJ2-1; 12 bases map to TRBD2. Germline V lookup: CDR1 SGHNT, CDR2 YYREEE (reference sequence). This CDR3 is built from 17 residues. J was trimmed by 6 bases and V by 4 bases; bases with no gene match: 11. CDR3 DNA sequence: TGTGCCAGCAGCGGGCTGACTAGCGGGAGTCTCGGCAATGAGCAGTTCTTC. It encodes CASSGLTSGSLGNEQFF.

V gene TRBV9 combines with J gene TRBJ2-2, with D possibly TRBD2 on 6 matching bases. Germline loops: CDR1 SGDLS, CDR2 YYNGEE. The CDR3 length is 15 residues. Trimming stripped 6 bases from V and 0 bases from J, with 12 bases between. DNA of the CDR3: TGTGCCAGCAACCTGGGCGGGGCGAACACCGGGGAGCTGTTTTTT. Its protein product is CASNLGGANTGELFF.

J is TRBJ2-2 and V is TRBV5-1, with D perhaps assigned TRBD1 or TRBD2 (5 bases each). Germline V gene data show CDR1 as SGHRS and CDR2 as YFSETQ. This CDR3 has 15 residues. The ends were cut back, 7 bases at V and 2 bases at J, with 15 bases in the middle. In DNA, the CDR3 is TGCGCCAGCGGACACCGGGACGGAAACACCGGGGAGCTGTTTTTT. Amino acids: CASGHRDGNTGELFF.

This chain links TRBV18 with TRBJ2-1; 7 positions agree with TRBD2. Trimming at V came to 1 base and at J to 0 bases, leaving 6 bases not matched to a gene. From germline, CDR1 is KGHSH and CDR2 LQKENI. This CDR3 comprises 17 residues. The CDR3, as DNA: TGTGCCAGCTCACCACTTGGCGGGGGTGGCTCCTACAATGAGCAGTTCTTC. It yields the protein CASSPLGGGGSYNEQFF.

The CDR3 sequence: CASSPRPMEGAFF. CDR3 nucleotide sequence: TGTGCCAGCTCACCACGGCCAATGGAAGGAGCTTTCTTT. The gene calls are TRBV18 and TRBJ1-1; no definite D call. The CDR3 is 13 amino acids. The germline V gene has CDR1 KGHSH and CDR2 LQKENI. Trimming left V 1 base short and J 10 bases short, with 13 bases between. The complete variable domain, with remaining parts taken from reference TRBV18 and TRBJ1-1, reads NAGVMQNPRHLVRRRGQEARLRCSPMKGHSHVYWYRQLPEEGLKFMVYLQKENIIDESGMPKERFSAEFPKEGPSILRIQQVVRGDSAAYFCASSPRPMEGAFFGQGTRLTVV.

CDR3 DNA: TGTGCCAGCAGCCGAGGACAGGGGAAAAGTGGGGCCAACGTCCTGACTTTC. Amino acids: CASSRGQGKSGANVLTF. The rearrangement links TRBV7-9 to TRBJ2-6; the match to TRBD1 covers 9 bases. This CDR3 is built from 17 residues. Germline loops: CDR1 SEHNR, CDR2 FQNEAQ (reference sequence). V trimming: 5 bases; J trimming: 3 bases; junction bases outside the gene matches: 8.

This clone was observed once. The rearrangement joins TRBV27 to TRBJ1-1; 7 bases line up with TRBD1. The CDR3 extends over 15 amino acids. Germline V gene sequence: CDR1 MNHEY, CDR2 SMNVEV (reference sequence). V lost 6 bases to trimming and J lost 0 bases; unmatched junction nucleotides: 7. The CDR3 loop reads CASRAGGWVNTEAFF. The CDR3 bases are TGTGCCAGCAGAGCAGGGGGTTGGGTGAACACTGAAGCTTTCTTT.

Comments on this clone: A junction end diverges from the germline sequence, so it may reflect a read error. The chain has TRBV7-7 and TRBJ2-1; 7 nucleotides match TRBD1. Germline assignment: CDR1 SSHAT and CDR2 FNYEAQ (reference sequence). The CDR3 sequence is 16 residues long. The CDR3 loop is CASSLRWDSKYNEQFF. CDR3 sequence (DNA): TGTGCTAGCAGCTTACGGTGGGACAGCAAATACAATGAGCAGTTCTTC.

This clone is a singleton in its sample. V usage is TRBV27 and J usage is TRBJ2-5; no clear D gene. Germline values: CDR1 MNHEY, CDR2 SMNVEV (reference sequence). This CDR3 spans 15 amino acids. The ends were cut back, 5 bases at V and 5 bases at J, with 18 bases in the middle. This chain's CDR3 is CASSRIVLPRETQYF. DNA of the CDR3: TGTGCCAGCAGTCGAATCGTTCTTCCAAGGGAGACCCAGTACTTC.

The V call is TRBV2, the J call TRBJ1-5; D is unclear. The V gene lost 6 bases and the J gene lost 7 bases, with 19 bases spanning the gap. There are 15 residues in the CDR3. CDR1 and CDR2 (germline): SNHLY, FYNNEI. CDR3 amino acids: CASRRRSGSMQPQHF. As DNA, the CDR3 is TGTGCCAGCAGAAGAAGGTCGGGGAGTATGCAGCCCCAGCATTTT.

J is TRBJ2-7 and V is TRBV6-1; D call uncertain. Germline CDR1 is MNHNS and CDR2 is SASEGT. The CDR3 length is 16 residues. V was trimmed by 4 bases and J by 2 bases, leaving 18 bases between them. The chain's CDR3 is CASSGELDPLPYEQYF. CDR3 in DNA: TGTGCCAGCAGTGGGGAACTCGACCCCCTCCCCTACGAGCAGTACTTC.

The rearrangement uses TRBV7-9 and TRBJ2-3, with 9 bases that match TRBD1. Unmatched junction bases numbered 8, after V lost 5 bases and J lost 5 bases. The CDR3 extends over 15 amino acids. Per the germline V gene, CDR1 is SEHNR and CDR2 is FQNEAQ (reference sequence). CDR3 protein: CASSPGQGPGDTQYF. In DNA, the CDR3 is TGTGCCAGCAGCCCCGGACAGGGGCCAGGAGATACGCAGTATTTT.

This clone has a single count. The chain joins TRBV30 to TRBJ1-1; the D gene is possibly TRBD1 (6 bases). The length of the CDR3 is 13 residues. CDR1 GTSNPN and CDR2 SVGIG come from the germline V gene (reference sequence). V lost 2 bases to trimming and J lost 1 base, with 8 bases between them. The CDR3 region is CAWSQGPNTEAFF. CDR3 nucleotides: TGTGCCTGGAGTCAGGGGCCGAACACTGAAGCTTTCTTT.

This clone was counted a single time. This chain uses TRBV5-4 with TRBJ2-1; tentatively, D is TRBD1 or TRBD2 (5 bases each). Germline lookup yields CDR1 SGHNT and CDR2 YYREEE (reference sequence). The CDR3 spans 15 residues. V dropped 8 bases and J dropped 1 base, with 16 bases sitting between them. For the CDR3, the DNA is TGTGCCAGTCATCTTCAGGGAGAATCCTACAATGAGCAGTTCTTC. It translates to CASHLQGESYNEQFF.

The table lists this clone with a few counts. CDR3 residues: CAWSVGRYNSPLHF. The CDR3 DNA reads as TGTGCCTGGAGTGTCGGCCGCTATAATTCACCCCTCCACTTT. The chain employs TRBV30 and TRBJ1-6; no reliable D call. Germline V CDR1 and CDR2: GTSNPN, SVGIG (reference sequence). V lost 0 bases and J 3 bases, leaving 6 bases between the germline ends. The CDR3 runs to 14 residues.

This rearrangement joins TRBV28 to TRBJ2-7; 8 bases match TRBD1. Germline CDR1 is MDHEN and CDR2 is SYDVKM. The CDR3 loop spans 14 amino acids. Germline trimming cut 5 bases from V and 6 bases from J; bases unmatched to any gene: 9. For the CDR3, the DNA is TGTGCCAGCAGTGCTCAGGGGGCGCCAGGCGAGCAGTACTTC. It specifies CASSAQGAPGEQYF.

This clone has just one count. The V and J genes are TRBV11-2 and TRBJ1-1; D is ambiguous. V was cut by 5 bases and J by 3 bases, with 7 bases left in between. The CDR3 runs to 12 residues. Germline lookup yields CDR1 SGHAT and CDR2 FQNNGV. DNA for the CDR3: TGTGCCAGCAGCCAAATCTACACTGAAGCTTTCTTT. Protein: CASSQIYTEAFF.

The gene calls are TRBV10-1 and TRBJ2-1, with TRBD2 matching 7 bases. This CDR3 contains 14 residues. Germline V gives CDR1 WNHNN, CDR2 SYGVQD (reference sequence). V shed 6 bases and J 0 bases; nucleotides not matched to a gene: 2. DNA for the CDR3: TGCGCCAGCAGCTCTAGCGGCTCCTACAATGAGCAGTTCTTC. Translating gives CASSSSGSYNEQFF.

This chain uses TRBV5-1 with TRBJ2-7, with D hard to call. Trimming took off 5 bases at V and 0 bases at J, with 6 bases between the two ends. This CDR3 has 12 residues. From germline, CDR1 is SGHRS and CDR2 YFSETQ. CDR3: CASRQASYEQYF. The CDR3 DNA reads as TGCGCCAGCAGGCAGGCCTCCTACGAGCAGTACTTC.

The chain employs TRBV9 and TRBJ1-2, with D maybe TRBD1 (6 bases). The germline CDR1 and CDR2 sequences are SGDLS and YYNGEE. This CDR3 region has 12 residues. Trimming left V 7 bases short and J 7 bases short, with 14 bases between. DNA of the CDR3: TGTGCCAGCCAATCCGAAGGGGGTGGCTACACCTTC. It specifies CASQSEGGGYTF.

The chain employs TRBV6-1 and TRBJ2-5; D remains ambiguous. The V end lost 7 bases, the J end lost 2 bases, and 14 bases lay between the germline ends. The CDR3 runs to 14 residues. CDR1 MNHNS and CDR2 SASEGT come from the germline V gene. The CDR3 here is CASNPTPAQETQYF. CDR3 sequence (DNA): TGTGCCAGCAACCCGACACCGGCTCAAGAGACCCAGTACTTC.

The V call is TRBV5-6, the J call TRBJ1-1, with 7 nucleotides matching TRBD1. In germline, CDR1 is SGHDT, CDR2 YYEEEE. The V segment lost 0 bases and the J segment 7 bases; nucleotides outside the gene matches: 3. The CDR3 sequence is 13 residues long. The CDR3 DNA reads TGTGCCAGCAGCTTGGGGACAGGAGATGAAGCTTTCTTT. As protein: CASSLGTGDEAFF.

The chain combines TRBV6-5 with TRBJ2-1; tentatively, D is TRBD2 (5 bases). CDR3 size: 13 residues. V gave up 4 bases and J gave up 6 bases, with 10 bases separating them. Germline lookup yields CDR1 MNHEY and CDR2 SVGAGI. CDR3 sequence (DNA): TGTGCCAGCAGTTCCAACCGGGGCAATGAGCAGTTCTTC. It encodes CASSSNRGNEQFF.

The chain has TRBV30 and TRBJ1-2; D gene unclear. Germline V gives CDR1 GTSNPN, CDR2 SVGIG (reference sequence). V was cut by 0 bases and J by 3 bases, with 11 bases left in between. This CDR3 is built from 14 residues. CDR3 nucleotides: TGTGCCTGGAGTGTATTCGGGAGCGACTATGGCTACACCTTC. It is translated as CAWSVFGSDYGYTF. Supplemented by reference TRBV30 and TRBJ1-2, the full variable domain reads SQTIHQWPATLVQPVGSPLSLECTVEGTSNPNLYWYRQAAGRGLQLLFYSVGIGQISSEVPQNLSASRPQDRQFILSSKKLLLSDSGFYLCAWSVFGSDYGYTFGSGTRLTVV.

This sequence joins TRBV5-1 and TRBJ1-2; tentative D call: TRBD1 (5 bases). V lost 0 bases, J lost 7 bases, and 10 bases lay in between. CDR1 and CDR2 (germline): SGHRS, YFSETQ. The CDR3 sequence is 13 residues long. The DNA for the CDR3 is TGCGCCAGCAGCTTGGTAGGGGTATCTGGCTACACCTTC. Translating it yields CASSLVGVSGYTF.

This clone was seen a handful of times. CDR3 coding DNA: TGTGCCAGCAGTCCCGCTGAGTTGGGGGGCAATCAGCCCCAGCATTTT. Protein product: CASSPAELGGNQPQHF. The rearrangement uses TRBV28 and TRBJ1-5; D might be TRBD1 (5 bases). V was shortened by 5 bases and J by 2 bases, with 16 bases between the two germline ends. From germline, CDR1 is MDHEN and CDR2 SYDVKM. This CDR3 region has 16 residues.

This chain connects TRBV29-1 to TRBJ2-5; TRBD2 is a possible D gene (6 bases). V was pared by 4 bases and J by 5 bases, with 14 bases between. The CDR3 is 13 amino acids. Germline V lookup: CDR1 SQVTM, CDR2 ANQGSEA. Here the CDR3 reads CSVGAGAGETQYF. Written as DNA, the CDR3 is TGCAGCGTTGGGGCCGGGGCGGGGGAGACCCAGTACTTC.

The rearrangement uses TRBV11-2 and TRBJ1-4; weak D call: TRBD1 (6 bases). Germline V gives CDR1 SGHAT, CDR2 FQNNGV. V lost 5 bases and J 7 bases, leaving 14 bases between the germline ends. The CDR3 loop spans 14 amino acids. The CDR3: CASSPSGALEKLFF. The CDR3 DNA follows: TGTGCCAGCAGCCCATCGGGGGCACTTGAAAAACTGTTTTTT.